This entry lists 12 T cell receptor beta chains sequenced from one sample in a study of blood T cell repertoires in COVID-19. Assay used: immunoSEQ multiplex PCR; TCRdb lists only in-frame clones, some missing. Among 250,000 to 350,000 clones listed, approximately 90% were seen once. The sample was PBMCs or T cells enriched from blood (not recorded which). Receptors originate from a woman in her thirties or forties who had recovered from COVID-19.

This clone occurred many times. The V gene is TRBV18, the J gene TRBJ2-7, with 8 bases fitting TRBD2. CDR1 and CDR2 (germline): KGHSH, LQKENI. CDR3 size: 14 residues. V trimming: 3 bases; J trimming: 4 bases; junction bases outside the gene matches: 5. Here the CDR3 DNA reads TGTGCCAGCTCACCTAGCGGGAATCAGTACGAGCAGTACTTC. Protein sequence: CASSPSGNQYEQYF.

This sequence joins TRBV4-1 and TRBJ2-5, with TRBD2 matching over 10 bases. Germline V gene sequence: CDR1 MGHRA, CDR2 YSYEKL. The CDR3 has 18 amino acids. J lost 5 bases, V lost 0 bases, and 12 bases had no gene match. Written as DNA, the CDR3 is TGCGCCAGCAGCCAAGATGTCTCGGCTAGCGGGAGTAGTGAGACCCAGTACTTC. It translates to CASSQDVSASGSSETQYF.

This rearrangement joins TRBV29-1 to TRBJ2-5; tentative D call: TRBD2 (6 bases). Deletions cut 4 bases from V and 4 bases from J, with 16 bases between. CDR3 length: 14 amino acids. Germline CDR1 SQVTM, CDR2 ANQGSEA. CDR3 coding DNA: TGCAGCGTTGTAGGGAGGCAGGGCGGAGAGACCCAGTACTTC. Translated, it gives CSVVGRQGGETQYF.

The chain uses TRBV2 and TRBJ1-1; D call uncertain. This CDR3 is 13 amino acids long. V was cut by 5 bases and J by 4 bases, with 11 bases left in between. The germline CDR1 and CDR2 sequences are SNHLY and FYNNEI. The CDR3 DNA sequence: TGTGCCAGCAGTATGGTTTCCGGCACTGAAGCTTTCTTT. Translated: CASSMVSGTEAFF.

This rearrangement joins TRBV6-2 or TRBV6-3 to TRBJ1-1, with a tentative D call TRBD1 (6 bases). The CDR3 has 18 residues. V gave up 0 bases and J gave up 4 bases, with 21 bases separating them. Germline-derived CDR1 and CDR2 are MNHEY and SVGEGT. CDR3 region: CASSYSRPGGSTTTEAFF. DNA of the CDR3: TGTGCCAGCAGTTACTCGAGGCCGGGGGGCAGCACTACCACTGAAGCTTTCTTT.

This sequence joins TRBV18 and TRBJ2-1, with 8 bases lining up with TRBD2. The CDR3 sequence is 15 residues long. The J segment lost 4 bases and the V segment lost 3 bases, leaving 5 bases of the junction unmatched. Germline CDR1 KGHSH, CDR2 LQKENI. Here the CDR3 DNA reads TGTGCCAGCTCACCGATAACGGGAGGGTACAATGAGCAGTTCTTC. Protein: CASSPITGGYNEQFF. Full variable domain (missing parts from reference TRBV18 and TRBJ2-1): NAGVMQNPRHLVRRRGQEARLRCSPMKGHSHVYWYRQLPEEGLKFMVYLQKENIIDESGMPKERFSAEFPKEGPSILRIQQVVRGDSAAYFCASSPITGGYNEQFFGPGTRLTVL.

The sample holds a few counts of this clone. The genes are TRBV4-3 and TRBJ1-5, with a tentative D call TRBD1 (5 bases). CDR3 length: 15 residues. With 0 bases removed from V and 5 bases from J, the gap between germline ends came to 11 bases. CDR1 and CDR2 from the germline V gene are LGHNA and YSLEER. The CDR3 sequence: CASSQDVGGHQPQHF. The CDR3 region has the DNA TGCGCCAGCAGCCAAGATGTGGGGGGTCATCAGCCCCAGCATTTT.

The rearrangement links TRBV6-5 to TRBJ1-2, with D perhaps TRBD1 (6 bases). The V gene's germline CDR1 is MNHEY and CDR2 SVGAGI. Trimming removed 5 bases at V and 1 base at J, with 11 bases between. The CDR3 contains 14 residues. The CDR3 sequence: CASSLQGSNYGYTF. DNA for the CDR3: TGTGCCAGCAGTCTTCAGGGGAGTAACTATGGCTACACCTTC.

The J gene is TRBJ2-1, the V gene TRBV2; D unresolved. The CDR3 runs to 14 residues. V lost 4 bases to trimming and J lost 8 bases, with 15 bases between them. Per the germline V gene, CDR1 is SNHLY and CDR2 is FYNNEI. This chain's CDR3 is CASSATLLGDEQFF. The DNA of the CDR3 is TGTGCCAGCAGTGCCACCCTCCTAGGCGATGAGCAGTTCTTC.

About this clone itself: This sample also contains other DNA sequences that code for the same CDR3. The chain couples TRBV7-8 to TRBJ1-1, with D perhaps TRBD1 (5 bases). Germline CDR1 is SGHVS and CDR2 is FQNEAQ. Trimming pared 1 base from V and 2 bases from J, leaving 8 bases between. The length of the CDR3 is 14 residues. The CDR3: CASSLGQGNTEAFF. DNA for the CDR3: TGTGCCAGCAGCTTAGGCCAGGGTAACACTGAAGCTTTCTTT.

This clone was observed a single time. The chain links TRBV4-3 to TRBJ2-1; D is undetermined. V was shortened by 1 base and J by 2 bases, with 9 bases between the two germline ends. CDR3 length: 15 residues. Per the germline V gene, CDR1 is LGHNA and CDR2 is YSLEER. CDR3 nucleotides: TGCGCCAGCAGCCAAGTAGGAACAGCCTACAATGAGCAGTTCTTC. This sequence encodes CASSQVGTAYNEQFF.

The chain carries TRBV28 and TRBJ1-2, with no clear D. Looked up from germline, CDR1 is MDHEN and CDR2 is SYDVKM. The CDR3 runs to 15 residues. Between the trimmed V and J ends, which lost 6 bases and 8 bases, there was a span of 22 bases. For the CDR3, the DNA is TGTGCCAGCAGCCAAGCGGACCTTCCCTTGTCGGGCTACACCTTC. As protein: CASSQADLPLSGYTF.